This T cell receptor (beta chain) was sequenced in a study of T-cell reconstitution after alpha-beta-depleted transplantation in children. As regards this clonotype: Its antigen is undetermined.

Trimming left V 8 bases short and J 1 base short, with 13 bases between. CDR1 and CDR2 (germline): SQVTM, ANQGSEA. The CDR3 is 13 residues long. Study outcomes and limitations: After transplant, high TCRbeta diversity at day 60 in some patients arose from surviving recipient T cells and thymic progenitors. Approximately two months post-transplant, alpha-beta T cells reportedly originated from several hundred expanded graft clones. Newly produced T cells mostly provided counts and TCRbeta diversity after one year, as hyperexpanded clones declined.

Researchers prepared the TCRbeta library using unique molecular identifiers, the study reports. TCRdb reprocessed the PCR reads with MiXCR, giving one entry per CDR3 protein. The repertoire holds a few hundred thousand distinct CDR3 sequences, over 10% seen once, with over 2% in the top ten. Sequenced material: PBMCs, mostly from graft donor cells, taken 360 days after TCRalphabeta/CD19-depleted stem cell transplant. The chain carries TRBV29-1 and TRBJ2-3; D may be TRBD2 (5 bases). This sequence originates from a male patient aged 5 to 17 who had a stem cell transplant for acute myeloid leukemia, so the T cells may come from the graft donor. The CDR3 reads CSLRTLGTDTQYF. As DNA, the CDR3 is TGCAGCCTTAGGACTCTAGGCACAGATACGCAGTATTTT.